The present T cell receptor (beta chain) was sequenced within a study of blood T cell repertoires in COVID-19. Whole-study context: Sites in the United States, Italy and Spain provided acute and convalescent COVID-19 samples. PBMCs, B-cell-depleted T cells, or T cells were the source of the cDNA or gDNA that made up the material.

In the authors' methods: Reference gene primers were amplified, and this amplification served to estimate nucleated cell counts. Some clones are missing from TCRdb's copy, which holds only in-frame ones; the method was immunoSEQ multiplex PCR. V, J and clone size derive from that table, while D and trimming were established from the DNA sequence. Altogether hundreds of thousands of clones are present, approximately 88% being singletons, with the ten largest covering just under 7%. The material sequenced was peripheral blood. The source is a woman aged 25-40 years who had recovered from COVID-19.

The CDR3 loop reads CASRQYYEQYF. The CDR3 DNA is TGTGCCAGCAGGCAGTACTACGAGCAGTACTTC. V and J are TRBV6-5 and TRBJ2-7; D is ambiguous. CDR3 length equals 11 residues. V was cut by 6 bases and J by 3 bases, with 6 bases left in between. CDR1 is MNHEY, CDR2 SVGAGI, per germline.